The entry below gives a single TCR beta chain sequence along with its context. Only one count was recorded for this clone. What this receptor recognizes is not known. Per-base qualities were not stored, and no clone one base away is much larger. Participants were included only if at least one PBMC sample before ART initiation and at least two post-ART samples were available. Treatment was received in the United States of America by all participants with HIV. Before DNA extraction, cryopreserved samples of about 1-10 million PBMC were thawed and washed. At the time of the earliest PBMC sample, participants with HIV were aged between about 20 and 60 years. Per participant, PBMC samples came from 1-4 timepoints prior to ART initiation and 2-8 timepoints following ART initiation, for a median of 7 samples. Serial HIV viral load, CD4+ T-cell count, ART history and demographic data were obtained for every participant. Using a Qiagen kit on a QIAcube, genomic DNA was extracted from unsorted PBMC, with samples processed in batches of 12.

This entry belongs to a study of long-term antiretroviral therapy in people with HIV (dated by TCRdb to between 2021 and 2024). Context from the whole study: Collection of the earliest samples took place about a decade ahead of the 2015 WHO recommendation for immediate ART, at a time when ART was typically delayed until CD4 counts fell. This retrospective serial study examined whether starting ART and sustained HIV suppression were associated with changes in the composition and diversity of the TRB repertoire in peripheral blood. A total of about 200 cryopreserved PBMC samples were contributed to the cohort by 30 adults with confirmed HIV infection, with samples collected serially over a mean of approximately six years (range 1-12). Of the 30 or so participants with HIV, 10 to 11 were female. No cross-contamination during QIAcube processing was shown when test extractions of a monoclonal T-cell line were performed alongside approximately 32 polyclonal samples.

The CDR3 runs 13 residues from the cysteine to the phenylalanine. Just the 39-base CDR3 DNA is kept, in frame starting at base 1. V lost 3 bases and J lost 0 bases; the stretch between them is 9 bases long. Reading the germline V gene (reference sequence) gives CDR1 GTSNPN and CDR2 SVGIG. The immunoSEQ hsTCRB v3.0 assay was used at survey level resolution to sequence the TRB variable region. A depth of about 40,000-50,000 T-cell genomes per sample was targeted for TRB sequencing. TRB libraries were pooled and sequenced on an Illumina MiSeq using a v3 150-cycle kit. Per the authors' processing: Repertoire analysis was run in R within a reproducible Nextflow workflow that covered QC, data transformation and analysis. LymphoSeq2, an R package for exploring AIRR-Seq data, was used to implement the custom analyses. A few samples that produced fewer than 5000 total TRB sequences were removed, so approximately 190 HIV repertoires were analyzed. Among the approximately 180 HIV repertoires that were kept, around 59 were collected before ART initiation and over 120 were collected after ART initiation. Repertoires were downsampled to 5000 TRB nucleotide sequences, with summary statistics averaged over 100 downsampling iterations. Only TRB sequences with CDR3 regions of at least seven amino acids were retained for analysis. Two measures captured diversity: a Shannon entropy-derived clonality score and the Gini coefficient. In repertoire networks, the top 5000 CDR3 amino acid sequences were linked whenever an edit distance of one separated two sequences. For TRB CDR3 amino acid sequences, GLIPH2 was used to predict antigen specificity groups and MHC restriction. To flag known CMV, EBV, HIV or tissue antigen associations, CDR3 amino acid sequences were matched against VDJdb and McPAS-TCR. Pre-ART, post-ART and control groups were compared with Wilcoxon signed-rank tests and Holm-Bonferroni correction. The table comes from immuneACCESS by way of TCRdb, which keeps in-frame sequences with V and J called. Part of the clones is missing from these tables; in studies checked, under half for an unresolved V gene and the rest for unknown reasons. V and J calls and clone size come straight from that table; D and trimming were deduced from the DNA. Across this sample there are roughly 12,000 clones, with 82% seen only once. The top ten constitute around an eighth of the sample.

Overall study results and their limits: Starting ART was linked to a significant rise in TRB diversity, yet even with long-term ART the diversity remained significantly lower than in transplant donor controls. Because pre-ART samples had limited cell numbers, unsorted PBMC were profiled rather than sorted CD4+ and CD8+ T cells. No data were available on ART adherence, viral resistance or therapy changes, limiting inferences about post-ART repertoire changes. HIV repertoires had narrower CDR3 length ranges than controls, and the network structure suggested an antigen-experienced repertoire that shifted only slightly toward naive after ART. Limited PBMC availability meant only the TCR beta chain was sequenced, without alpha chain pairing. The samples were dated from the mid-2000s to the late 2010s, and the ART regimens that were used may be less effective than current ART regimens. The repertoire was dominated across all time points by expanded TRB clones identified before ART initiation, although this dominance was seen to fluctuate and to decrease in many PLHIV after ART.

This receptor chain uses TRBV30 and TRBJ2-7, with the D gene call left open. The starting material was unsorted PBMCs, obtained 1.2 years after starting antiretroviral therapy. This clonotype was obtained from a man aged 40-50 years with HIV. The bases are TGTGCCTGGAGCACAGATTACTCCTACGAGCAGTACTTC. This translates into CAWSTDYSYEQYF.